Below are 25 T cell receptor beta chains sequenced from a single sample in a study of cytomegalovirus exposure and HLA in healthy donors. The PCR made use of 60 Vbeta and 13 Jbeta primers. Using immunoSEQ multiplex PCR, the repertoire was profiled, and TCRdb retains in-frame clones only, with some absent. The table includes around 130,000 clones, 82% detected once. Material for sequencing was PBMCs. The receptors were sampled from a boy between 10 and 17 years old in good health and CMV-seronegative.

Only a few counts were recorded for this clone. V gene TRBV4-1 combines with J gene TRBJ1-3, with D unresolved. This CDR3 is 14 amino acids long. V was shortened by 4 bases and J by 9 bases, with 16 bases between the two germline ends. The germline V gene encodes CDR1 MGHRA and CDR2 YSYEKL. The CDR3 nucleotides are TGCGCCAGCAGCCTTGGCCCCGGATCGGGCACCATATATTTT. The encoded protein is CASSLGPGSGTIYF.

The chain links TRBV5-1 to TRBJ1-5; D is unclear. Germline V gene lookup returns CDR1 SGHRS and CDR2 YFSETQ. V shed 0 bases and J shed 7 bases, with 8 bases lying between them. CDR3 length equals 13 residues. CDR3 DNA sequence: TGCGCCAGCAGCTTGGGGGTCGGGCAGCCCCAGCATTTT. Protein: CASSLGVGQPQHF.

The chain is built from TRBV6-5 and TRBJ1-4; 8 nucleotides align to TRBD1. The trim removed 6 bases at V and 8 bases at J, leaving 2 bases unmatched. Germline CDR1 is MNHEY and CDR2 is SVGAGI. The CDR3 has 12 residues. The CDR3 DNA follows: TGTGCCAGCAGACAGGGGGGAGAAAAACTGTTTTTT. Amino acids: CASRQGGEKLFF.

This clone showed up just a few times. The chain is built from TRBV4-2 and TRBJ2-5; TRBD2 agrees at 7 bases. The V and J ends lost 0 bases and 8 bases, in that order; junction bases with no gene match: 12. Germline V gene sequence: CDR1 LGHNA, CDR2 YNFKEQ. This CDR3 contains 16 residues. Here the CDR3 reads CASSQDDSAGERTQYF. CDR3 bases: TGTGCCAGCAGCCAAGATGACTCGGCGGGAGAAAGAACCCAGTACTTC.

The V and J genes are TRBV19 and TRBJ2-5; possibly TRBD2 for D (6 bases). CDR1 LNHDA and CDR2 SQIVND come from the germline V gene (reference sequence). V gave up 3 bases and J gave up 5 bases, with 10 bases separating them. The CDR3 runs to 13 residues. The CDR3 sequence: CASSMSGWETQYF. The CDR3 region has the DNA TGTGCCAGTAGTATGAGCGGGTGGGAGACCCAGTACTTC.

The chain uses TRBV7-2 and TRBJ2-7; a weak D match, TRBD1 (6 bases). The length of the CDR3 is 15 residues. The germline V gene encodes CDR1 SGHTA and CDR2 FQGNSA. The V end lost 4 bases, the J end lost 1 base, and 14 bases lay between the germline ends. The CDR3 spells CASSWAGTPSYEQYF. DNA of the CDR3: TGTGCCAGCAGCTGGGCCGGGACACCGTCCTACGAGCAGTACTTC.

The chain combines TRBV30 with TRBJ1-1, with D hard to call. Trimming left V 2 bases short and J 1 base short, with 5 bases between. CDR3 length: 12 amino acids. The germline CDR1 and CDR2 sequences are GTSNPN and SVGIG (reference sequence). Here the CDR3 DNA reads TGTGCCTGGAGTTCCGGGAACACTGAAGCTTTCTTT. Protein: CAWSSGNTEAFF.

For this clone: Compared with germline, one end of the junction differs, possibly owing to a read error. J is TRBJ2-5 and V is TRBV9; 8 bases map to TRBD2. In germline, CDR1 is SGDLS, CDR2 YYNGEE. The CDR3 covers 15 residues. The chain's CDR3 is CASGVHLAGLETQYF. DNA of the CDR3: TGTGCCAGCGGCGTCCATTTAGCGGGACTAGAGACCCAGTACTTC.

This clone was observed a single time. The gene calls are TRBV7-7 and TRBJ2-5; perhaps TRBD1 as D (6 bases). Germline CDR1 is SSHAT and CDR2 is FNYEAQ (reference sequence). V was clipped by 5 bases and J by 2 bases, with 9 bases between them. This CDR3 is built from 13 residues. CDR3 in DNA: TGTGCCAGCAGCGAGGGGGTTCAAGAGACCCAGTACTTC. It translates to CASSEGVQETQYF. The full variable domain, its missing parts supplied by reference TRBV7-7 and TRBJ2-5, is GAGVSQSPRYKVTKRGQDVTLRCDPISSHATLYWYQQALGQGPEFLTYFNYEAQPDKSGLPSDRFSAERPEGSISTLTIQRTEQRDSAMYRCASSEGVQETQYFGPGTRLLVL.

This clone was seen more than once but under ten times. The chain has TRBV30 and TRBJ2-3; D gene ambiguous. The CDR3 is made up of 14 amino acids. Between the trimmed V and J ends, which lost 1 base and 3 bases, there was a span of 11 bases. Per germline, CDR1 GTSNPN and CDR2 SVGIG (reference sequence). In DNA form, the CDR3 reads TGTGCCTGGAGTGGAGGTAGATGGACAGATACGCAGTATTTT. Its translation: CAWSGGRWTDTQYF.

This clone was seen a handful of times. This chain uses TRBV4-3 with TRBJ2-1; 9 bases fit TRBD2. The V gene's germline CDR1 is LGHNA and CDR2 YSLEER. The CDR3 has 16 residues. J lost 6 bases, V lost 4 bases, and 10 bases had no gene match. The CDR3: CASSRSREGGGNEQFF. The CDR3 bases are TGCGCCAGCAGCCGCTCGCGGGAGGGGGGGGGCAATGAGCAGTTCTTC.

The rearrangement uses TRBV29-1 and TRBJ2-5; the match to TRBD1 covers 7 bases. The CDR3 loop spans 13 amino acids. Germline V gene lookup returns CDR1 SQVTM and CDR2 ANQGSEA. The junction had 7 bases not matched to a gene; V was cut back by 5 bases and J by 4 bases. This chain's CDR3 is CSVSGHRGETQYF. The CDR3 coding sequence is TGCAGCGTTTCTGGGCACAGGGGAGAGACCCAGTACTTC.

The V gene is TRBV6-5, the J gene TRBJ1-3, with D possibly matching TRBD1 (6 bases). The CDR3 length is 15 residues. Per the germline V gene, CDR1 is MNHEY and CDR2 is SVGAGI. V lost 10 bases and J 1 base, leaving 17 bases between the germline ends. CDR3 DNA: TGTGCCACCCTTGCGGCAGGGGCATCTGGAAACACCATATATTTT. Encoded protein: CATLAAGASGNTIYF.

The CDR3 coding sequence is TGTGCCAGCAGTGACTACCCAGCCGGGGAGCTGTTTTTT. Translating it yields CASSDYPAGELFF. The V and J genes are TRBV6-4 and TRBJ2-2; D not certain. The CDR3 sequence is 13 residues long. The V end was cut by 1 base, the J end by 6 bases, with 6 bases between. Germline lookup yields CDR1 MRHNA and CDR2 SNTAGT.

This chain links TRBV5-1 with TRBJ2-5; TRBD2 aligns across 11 bases. This CDR3 contains 14 residues. Looked up from germline, CDR1 is SGHRS and CDR2 is YFSETQ. J gave up 5 bases and V 4 bases, and 4 bases lay outside the gene matches. The chain's CDR3 is CASSPSGRQETQYF. DNA for the CDR3: TGCGCCAGCAGCCCTAGCGGGAGGCAGGAGACCCAGTACTTC.

The V gene is TRBV18, the J gene TRBJ1-5; TRBD1 matches 8 bases. Germline CDR1 is KGHSH and CDR2 is LQKENI. This CDR3 is built from 14 residues. J was trimmed by 6 bases and V by 3 bases; bases with no gene match: 4. The CDR3 loop is CASSPGQGGQPQHF. As DNA, the CDR3 is TGTGCCAGCTCACCCGGACAGGGCGGTCAGCCCCAGCATTTT.

This clone was detected once. V and J are TRBV5-4 and TRBJ2-7; the match to TRBD2 covers 8 bases. There are 13 residues in the CDR3. The ends lost 2 bases at V and 6 bases at J; junction bases unmatched: 4. Germline CDR1 and CDR2: SGHNT and YYREEE (reference sequence). This CDR3 is CASSLTGGREQYF. CDR3 in DNA: TGTGCCAGCAGCTTAACGGGAGGGCGCGAGCAGTACTTC.

The chain carries TRBV5-1 and TRBJ2-7, with 8 bases that match TRBD2. Germline loops: CDR1 SGHRS, CDR2 YFSETQ. J lost 0 bases, V lost 4 bases, and 3 bases had no gene match. This CDR3 has 14 amino acids. The chain's CDR3 is CASSPGLASYEQYF. The CDR3 nucleotides are TGCGCCAGCAGCCCTGGACTAGCCTCCTACGAGCAGTACTTC.

Turning to this clone: Other DNA variants within this sample encode the same CDR3. The chain recombines TRBV9 with TRBJ2-1; 8 bases map to TRBD2. V shed 1 base and J 4 bases; nucleotides not matched to a gene: 1. The CDR3 covers 14 residues. Per germline, CDR1 SGDLS and CDR2 YYNGEE. The CDR3 loop reads CASSVTGGYNEQFF. The CDR3, as DNA: TGTGCCAGCAGCGTAACGGGAGGGTACAATGAGCAGTTCTTC.

The rearrangement joins TRBV4-3 to TRBJ2-5; maybe TRBD2 (6 bases). Germline V gives CDR1 LGHNA, CDR2 YSLEER. The V end lost 7 bases, the J end lost 4 bases, and 28 bases lay between the germline ends. CDR3 length equals 18 residues. The CDR3 region has the DNA TGCGCCAGCAACCCCCCTCTGGGCGGGACCCCCGTGGGAGAGACCCAGTACTTC. Translation: CASNPPLGGTPVGETQYF.

This clone was counted only a few times. This chain connects TRBV4-1 to TRBJ1-2, with 12 bases fitting TRBD1. V lost 6 bases, J lost 8 bases, and 4 bases stayed unmatched. The germline V gene has CDR1 MGHRA and CDR2 YSYEKL. The CDR3 sequence is 13 residues long. The CDR3 reads CASRGTGGAGYTF. CDR3 coding DNA: TGCGCCAGCAGGGGGACAGGGGGCGCAGGCTACACCTTC.

CDR3 sequence reads: CASSPRDSFPTNEKLFF. For the CDR3, the DNA is TGCGCCAGCAGCCCCCGGGACAGCTTTCCAACTAATGAAAAACTGTTTTTT. V is TRBV5-1 and J is TRBJ1-4, with 7 bases lining up with TRBD1. From germline, CDR1 is SGHRS and CDR2 YFSETQ. There are 17 residues in the CDR3. The V and J ends lost 4 bases and 0 bases, in that order; junction bases with no gene match: 9.

The gene calls are TRBV27 and TRBJ2-7; a weak D match, TRBD2 (5 bases). V was clipped by 4 bases and J by 5 bases, with 9 bases between them. Germline-derived CDR1 and CDR2 are MNHEY and SMNVEV (reference sequence). There are 12 residues in the CDR3. The CDR3 nucleotides read TGTGCCAGCAGTTCCTCGGAGGACGAGCAGTACTTC. Its protein product is CASSSSEDEQYF.

V gene TRBV30 combines with J gene TRBJ2-7; 9 bases map to TRBD1. With 1 base clipped from V and 0 bases from J, the junction kept 10 bases outside the gene matches. Germline-derived CDR1 and CDR2 are GTSNPN and SVGIG (reference sequence). The CDR3 is made up of 17 amino acids. CDR3 bases: TGTGCCTGGAGTGAACGCGGACAGGGGCCCTACTCCTACGAGCAGTACTTC. As protein: CAWSERGQGPYSYEQYF.

The chain uses TRBV29-1 and TRBJ2-1; D is perhaps TRBD2 (5 bases). Germline assignment: CDR1 SQVTM and CDR2 ANQGSEA. This CDR3 is built from 14 residues. The CDR3 is CGLGPPGSYNEQFF. The CDR3 nucleotides read TGCGGACTGGGTCCACCCGGGTCCTACAATGAGCAGTTCTTC.